The 10 T cell receptor beta chains listed next were all sequenced from one sample in a study of blood T cell repertoires in COVID-19. Sequencing used immunoSEQ multiplex PCR; TCRdb keeps in-frame clones, though not all of them. The table includes nearly 350,000 clones, more than 70% detected once. The specimen sequenced was peripheral blood. Source of these receptors: a woman between 70 and 85 years old with COVID-19, enrolled during active disease.

This clone was observed a few times. The gene calls are TRBV28 and TRBJ1-3, with D perhaps TRBD1 (6 bases). The germline V and J ends were trimmed by 3 bases and 3 bases, with 12 bases remaining between them. Germline CDR1 MDHEN, CDR2 SYDVKM. The CDR3 contains 15 residues. As DNA, the CDR3 is TGTGCCAGCAGTTTGGGCAGGGGATTTGGAAACACCATATATTTT. Protein: CASSLGRGFGNTIYF.

V is TRBV6-5 and J is TRBJ2-1, with a possible D match to TRBD1 (6 bases). CDR1 is MNHEY, CDR2 SVGAGI, per germline. The CDR3 contains 12 residues. Trimming left V 5 bases short and J 10 bases short, with 12 bases between. The CDR3 loop is CASSREGVEQFF. The CDR3 DNA sequence: TGTGCCAGCAGTCGAGAGGGGGTGGAGCAGTTCTTC.

The gene calls are TRBV3-1 (or the pseudogene TRBV3-2) and TRBJ2-2; 10 nucleotides align to TRBD2. Germline V CDR1 and CDR2: LGHDT, YNNKEL (reference sequence). J lost 5 bases, V lost 7 bases, and 7 bases had no gene match. CDR3 length: 15 residues. In nucleotides, the CDR3 is TGTGCCAGCACCCCGGGACTAGCGTTTACCGGGGAGCTGTTTTTT. Protein: CASTPGLAFTGELFF.

V gene TRBV5-4 combines with J gene TRBJ1-2, with 10 bases lining up with TRBD1. Germline V gene data show CDR1 as SGHNT and CDR2 as YYREEE (reference sequence). J lost 1 base, V lost 6 bases, and 6 bases had no gene match. The CDR3 has 15 amino acids. The CDR3 DNA sequence: TGTGCCAGCACCCCGACAGGGGGCGATAACTATGGCTACACCTTC. Its protein product is CASTPTGGDNYGYTF.

This clone was counted a single time. The CDR3: CATSDPRGAGEKLFF. DNA of the CDR3: TGTGCCACCAGTGACCCCAGGGGGGCAGGAGAAAAACTGTTTTTT. The chain employs TRBV24-1 and TRBJ1-4; TRBD1 agrees at 7 bases. This CDR3 comprises 15 residues. The germline V gene encodes CDR1 KGHDR and CDR2 SFDVKD. Trimming cost V 4 bases and J 8 bases; bases outside gene matches: 9.

The CDR3: CASSLTEVTQYF. In DNA form, the CDR3 reads TGTGCCAGCAGCCTGACAGAAGTTACGCAGTATTTT. This chain joins TRBV11-2 and TRBJ2-3, with a tentative D call TRBD1 (5 bases). CDR3 length: 12 amino acids. With 5 bases removed from V and 8 bases from J, the gap between germline ends came to 11 bases. Germline values: CDR1 SGHAT, CDR2 FQNNGV.

The V gene is TRBV5-1, the J gene TRBJ2-7; TRBD2 matches at 7 bases. Germline lookup yields CDR1 SGHRS and CDR2 YFSETQ. V was clipped by 4 bases and J by 1 base; unmatched bases: 5. The CDR3 covers 14 residues. This CDR3 is CASSQGTTSYEQYF. CDR3 DNA sequence: TGCGCCAGCAGCCAAGGGACTACATCCTACGAGCAGTACTTC.

A few counts support this clone. V gene TRBV19 combines with J gene TRBJ1-6, with TRBD1 matching 12 bases. The J segment lost 10 bases and the V segment lost 6 bases, leaving 7 bases of the junction unmatched. The CDR3 spans 15 residues. The germline CDR1 and CDR2 sequences are LNHDA and SQIVND (reference sequence). The CDR3 is CASSRLGQGASPLHF. CDR3 DNA: TGTGCCAGTAGCCGCCTGGGACAGGGGGCCTCACCCCTCCACTTT. Drawing the rest from reference TRBV19 and TRBJ1-6, the complete variable domain is DGGITQSPKYLFRKEGQNVTLSCEQNLNHDAMYWYRQDPGQGLRLIYYSQIVNDFQKGDIAEGYSVSREKKESFPLTVTSAQKNPTAFYLCASSRLGQGASPLHFGNGTRLTVT.

The chain joins TRBV6-1 to TRBJ2-7, with D uncertain. Germline V gene data show CDR1 as MNHNS and CDR2 as SASEGT. CDR3 length: 15 residues. Trimming removed 1 base at V and 4 bases at J, with 14 bases between. This CDR3 is CASSEVNGRPYEQYF. In nucleotides, the CDR3 is TGTGCCAGCAGTGAAGTTAACGGCAGGCCTTACGAGCAGTACTTC.

This chain connects TRBV30 to TRBJ1-4; no clear D gene. V lost 2 bases and J 4 bases, leaving 5 bases between the germline ends. The CDR3 totals 12 residues. The germline V gene has CDR1 GTSNPN and CDR2 SVGIG (reference sequence). The CDR3 loop reads CAWSFYNEKLFF. The CDR3 nucleotides are TGTGCCTGGAGTTTTTATAATGAAAAACTGTTTTTT.